This T cell receptor beta chain was identified in a study of spatial heterogeneity in lung cancer. Background on the study: As counted in raw reads, each unique TCR and UMI combination appeared more than ten times on average.

TCRdb reanalysed the 5' RACE reads using MiXCR and keeps one entry per CDR3 protein. The profile covers 95,000 to 130,000 distinct CDR3 sequences, with over 9% appearing a single time and approximately 17% taken by the ten largest. Germline CDR1 GTSNPN, CDR2 SVGIG (reference sequence). Trimming removed 0 bases from V and 4 bases from J, with 7 bases in between. The CDR3 contains 13 residues. The time point was: blood at routine non-recurrence follow-up after resection. Frozen PBMC, nontumor lung or tumor provided whole RNA, which was sequenced unsorted. This clonotype appeared a few times. The specimen was PBMCs, collected at follow-up. This TCR was recovered from a male donor with early-stage non-small cell lung cancer. V is TRBV30 and J is TRBJ1-5; D remains ambiguous. Here the CDR3 DNA reads TGTGCCTGGAGTGTGGCTCTAAATCAGCCCCAGCATTTT. It encodes CAWSVALNQPQHF.